The 24 T cell receptor beta chains presented below share a single source sample, sequenced in a study of CXCR3-negative and CXCR3-positive naive CD8 T cells (dated by TCRdb to the late 2010s). Study-wide conclusions, independent of this receptor: Compared with CXCR3-negative naive cells, CXCR3-positive naive cells had TRB CDR3s with higher hydrophobicity (lower Kidera factor 4), lower energy, and higher strength and volume indices.

Sequenced using a NextSeq 550. The Human TCR Profiling Kit (MiLaboratory) was used to make UMI-labeled 5' RACE TRB cDNA libraries. Following TCRdb reprocessing, every CDR3 protein sequence forms one entry, and DNA is not provided. This specimen's table enumerates around 88,000 distinct CDR3 sequences. Nearly 0.85% of the sample belongs to the ten largest clones. Their antigens are not known. The specimen sequenced was naive CXCR3+ CD8+ T cells from blood. The label giving this sample's cell subset or site can be read as: CD45RO-CCR7+CD27+CD95- naive CD8+ T cells expressing CXCR3 (TNR3+). These TCRs come from a human donor in good health. Some clones in this sample may be carry-over from other donors' samples.

The chain recombines TRBV7-8 with TRBJ2-7; TCRdb gives TRBD2 as the D gene, but with no DNA this cannot be confirmed. Germline V CDR1 and CDR2: SGHVS, FQNEAQ. The CDR3 spans 17 residues. CDR3 amino acids: CASSLEASGVWRYEQYF.

The chain employs TRBV12-3 or TRBV12-4 and TRBJ2-5; without DNA, the TCRdb call of TRBD2 cannot be checked. The CDR3 consists of 14 residues. The chain's CDR3 is CASSLAGGRETQYF.

This chain joins TRBV20-1 and TRBJ1-5; as DNA is missing, the TRBD1 call by TCRdb cannot be tested. Germline assignment: CDR1 DFQATT and CDR2 SNEGSKA (reference sequence). This CDR3 region has 14 residues. The CDR3 sequence: CSAPVGAIYQPQHF.

The rearrangement joins TRBV5-8 to TRBJ2-1; TCRdb's D call, TRBD1, is unchecked because there is no DNA. The CDR3 extends over 15 amino acids. Germline loops: CDR1 SGHTS, CDR2 YDEGEE. The chain's CDR3 is CASSLGTGAYNEQFF.

V and J are TRBV7-9 and TRBJ1-3; absent DNA, TCRdb's TRBD1 call cannot be checked. This CDR3 is built from 16 residues. Germline loops: CDR1 SEHNR, CDR2 FQNEAQ (reference sequence). The CDR3 spells CASSLSMDRFGNTIYF.

The V call is TRBV7-2, the J call TRBJ2-7; TCRdb lists TRBD1, though no DNA is available to test this call. The CDR3 sequence is 14 residues long. Germline V gene sequence: CDR1 SGHTA, CDR2 FQGNSA. The CDR3 sequence: CASSTPGSGYEQYF. The whole variable domain, filled in from reference TRBV7-2 and TRBJ2-7, reads GAGVSQSPSNKVTEKGKDVELRCDPISGHTALYWYRQSLGQGLEFLIYFQGNSAPDKSGLPSDRFSAERTGGSVSTLTIQRTQQEDSAVYLCASSTPGSGYEQYFGPGTRLTVT.

The rearrangement uses TRBV27 and TRBJ2-3; the TCRdb call, TRBD2, lacks DNA for checking. Germline values: CDR1 MNHEY, CDR2 SMNVEV (reference sequence). The CDR3 is 14 residues long. The CDR3: CASSTGEATDTQYF.

This chain uses TRBV7-2 with TRBJ2-3; TCRdb lists TRBD1, though no DNA is available to test this call. The CDR3 consists of 15 residues. Germline V gene data show CDR1 as SGHTA and CDR2 as FQGNSA. CDR3 sequence reads: CASSLWGGNTDTQYF.

The V and J genes are TRBV7-6 and TRBJ1-5; TCRdb calls TRBD1, which cannot be checked without DNA. The length of the CDR3 is 15 residues. Per germline, CDR1 SGHVS and CDR2 FNYEAQ. The CDR3 reads CASSLATGGGQPQHF.

This CDR3 is CASSLGWGTGDNEQFF. This chain connects TRBV11-2 to TRBJ2-1; the D gene TCRdb calls, TRBD1, cannot be checked with no DNA. Germline V gene data show CDR1 as SGHAT and CDR2 as FQNNGV. This CDR3 has 16 amino acids.

The V call is TRBV4-3, the J call TRBJ2-1; the TRBD1 assignment by TCRdb is unverifiable without DNA. CDR1 is LGHNA, CDR2 YSLEER, per germline. The CDR3 has 18 amino acids. The CDR3 loop reads CASSQGMTGQGTYNEQFF.

The rearrangement links TRBV7-9 to TRBJ1-4; no DNA is available, so the TRBD1 call from TCRdb remains unchecked. Germline V lookup: CDR1 SEHNR, CDR2 FQNEAQ (reference sequence). This CDR3 is built from 14 residues. The CDR3 protein is CASTSGTGLGRLFF.

The chain couples TRBV24-1 to TRBJ2-3. CDR1 is KGHDR and CDR2 is SFDVKD in the germline V gene. CDR3 length: 16 amino acids. The CDR3 loop reads CATSDQEGTSTDTQYF.

The rearrangement joins TRBV3-1 to TRBJ2-3; TCRdb's assignment of TRBD1 cannot be checked, as there is no DNA. The CDR3 runs to 14 residues. CDR1 and CDR2 (germline): LGHDT, YNNKEL (reference sequence). CDR3 residues: CASSQGQGTDTQYF.

The chain joins TRBV28 to TRBJ1-6. There are 15 residues in the CDR3. The germline CDR1 and CDR2 sequences are MDHEN and SYDVKM. Here the CDR3 reads CASSFKDTYNSPLHF. The entire variable domain, with the rest obtained from reference TRBV28 and TRBJ1-6, is as follows: DVKVTQSSRYLVKRTGEKVFLECVQDMDHENMFWYRQDPGLGLRLIYFSYDVKMKEKGDIPEGYSVSREKKERFSLILESASTNQTSMYLCASSFKDTYNSPLHFGNGTRLTVT.

The V gene is TRBV11-3, the J gene TRBJ2-1. Germline assignment: CDR1 SGHNT and CDR2 YENEEA. This CDR3 is built from 15 residues. The CDR3 is CASSLSASSYNEQFF.

The chain employs TRBV7-3 and TRBJ2-2. CDR3 length: 16 residues. Per the germline V gene, CDR1 is SGHTA and CDR2 is FQGTGA. CDR3 in amino acids: CASSLKGRQNTGELFF. Using reference TRBV7-3 and TRBJ2-2 for the parts outside the CDR3, the full variable domain is GAGVSQTPSNKVTEKGKYVELRCDPISGHTALYWYRQSLGQGPEFLIYFQGTGAADDSGLPNDRFFAVRPEGSVSTLKIQRTERGDSAVYLCASSLKGRQNTGELFFGEGSRLTVL.

The J gene is TRBJ1-3, the V gene TRBV28; TCRdb reports TRBD1, a call that lacks DNA to check it against. The germline CDR1 and CDR2 sequences are MDHEN and SYDVKM. CDR3 length equals 15 residues. CDR3 region: CASSPGYTSGNTIYF.

CDR3 loop: CASSLVLGTDTQYF. This chain uses TRBV27 with TRBJ2-3. Germline CDR1 and CDR2: MNHEY and SMNVEV (reference sequence). The CDR3 is 14 amino acids.

The chain couples TRBV5-5 to TRBJ2-7; TCRdb's assignment of TRBD2 cannot be checked, as there is no DNA. Looked up from germline, CDR1 is SGHKS and CDR2 is YYEKEE (reference sequence). The CDR3 is made up of 17 amino acids. The CDR3 spells CASSLEGWRITIYEQYF.

The chain carries TRBV7-8 and TRBJ2-1. The germline V gene encodes CDR1 SGHVS and CDR2 FQNEAQ. There are 14 residues in the CDR3. Here the CDR3 reads CASSLSGFYNEQFF.

The chain combines TRBV29-1 with TRBJ2-1. The CDR3 has 11 residues. Germline CDR1 is SQVTM and CDR2 is ANQGSEA. CDR3 residues: CSVRVYNEQFF.

This chain joins TRBV7-8 and TRBJ2-5; checking the TCRdb D call of TRBD1 is not possible without DNA. Germline-derived CDR1 and CDR2 are SGHVS and FQNEAQ. The CDR3 has 14 amino acids. CDR3 in amino acids: CASSPPGAGETQYF.

The chain recombines TRBV4-3 with TRBJ2-7. The V gene's germline CDR1 is LGHNA and CDR2 YSLEER. The CDR3 spans 15 residues. The chain's CDR3 is CASSQGRVISYEQYF.